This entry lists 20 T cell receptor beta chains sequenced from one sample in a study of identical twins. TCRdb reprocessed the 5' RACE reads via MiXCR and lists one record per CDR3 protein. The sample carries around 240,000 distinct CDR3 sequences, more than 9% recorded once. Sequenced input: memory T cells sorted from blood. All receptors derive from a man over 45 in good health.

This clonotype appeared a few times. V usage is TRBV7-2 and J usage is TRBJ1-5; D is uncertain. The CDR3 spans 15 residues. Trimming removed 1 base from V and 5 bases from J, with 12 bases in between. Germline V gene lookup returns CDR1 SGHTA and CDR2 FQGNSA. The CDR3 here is CASSLGPQPDQPQHF. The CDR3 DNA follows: TGTGCCAGCAGCTTAGGGCCCCAACCGGATCAGCCCCAGCATTTT.

CDR3 protein: CAISEPDRAGETQYF. The CDR3 DNA sequence: TGTGCCATCAGTGAGCCGGACAGGGCCGGAGAGACCCAGTACTTC. This chain joins TRBV10-3 and TRBJ2-5, with 8 bases aligning to TRBD1. With V trimmed by 2 bases and J by 4 bases, 6 bases remained unmatched. Germline CDR1 reads ENHRY; CDR2 reads SYGVKD. The CDR3 consists of 15 residues.

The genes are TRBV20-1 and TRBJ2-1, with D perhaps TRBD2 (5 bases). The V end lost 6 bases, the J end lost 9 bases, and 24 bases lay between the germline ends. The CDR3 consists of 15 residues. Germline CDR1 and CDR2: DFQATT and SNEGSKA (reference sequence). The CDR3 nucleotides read TGCAGTGCCCTAGACCCACTAGTCGGGGTCGGTGAGCAGTTCTTC. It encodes CSALDPLVGVGEQFF.

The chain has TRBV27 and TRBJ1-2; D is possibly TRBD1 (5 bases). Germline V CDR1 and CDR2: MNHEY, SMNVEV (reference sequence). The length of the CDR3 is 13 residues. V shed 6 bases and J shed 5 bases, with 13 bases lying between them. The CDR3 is CASRAGTDYGYTF. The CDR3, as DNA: TGTGCCAGCAGAGCCGGGACGGATTATGGCTACACCTTC.

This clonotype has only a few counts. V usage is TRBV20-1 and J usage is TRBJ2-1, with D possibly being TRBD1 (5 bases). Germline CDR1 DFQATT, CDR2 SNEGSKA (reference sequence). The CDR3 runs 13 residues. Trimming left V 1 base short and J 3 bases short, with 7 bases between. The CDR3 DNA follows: TGCAGTGCTAGAGGAGGACACTACAATGAGCAGTTCTTC. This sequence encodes CSARGGHYNEQFF.

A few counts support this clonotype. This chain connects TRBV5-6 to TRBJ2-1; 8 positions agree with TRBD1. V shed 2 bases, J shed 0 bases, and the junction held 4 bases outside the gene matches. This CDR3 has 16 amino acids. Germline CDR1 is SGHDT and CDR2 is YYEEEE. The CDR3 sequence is CASSFRTGSSYNEQFF. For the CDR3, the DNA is TGTGCCAGCAGCTTCCGGACAGGGAGCTCCTACAATGAGCAGTTCTTC.

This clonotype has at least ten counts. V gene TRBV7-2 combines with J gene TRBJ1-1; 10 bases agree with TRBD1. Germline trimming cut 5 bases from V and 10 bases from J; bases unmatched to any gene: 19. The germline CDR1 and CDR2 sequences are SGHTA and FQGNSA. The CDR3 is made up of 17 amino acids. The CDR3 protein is CASSLKPKTGGIFGAFF. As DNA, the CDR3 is TGTGCCAGCAGCCTAAAGCCGAAGACAGGGGGCATCTTTGGAGCTTTCTTT.

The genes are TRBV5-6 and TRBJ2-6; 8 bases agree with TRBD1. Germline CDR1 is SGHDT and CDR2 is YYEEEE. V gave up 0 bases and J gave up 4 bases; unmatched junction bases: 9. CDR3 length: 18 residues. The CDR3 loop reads CASSLAGQGALGANVLTF. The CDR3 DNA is TGTGCCAGCAGCTTGGCCGGGCAGGGGGCGTTAGGGGCCAACGTCCTGACTTTC.

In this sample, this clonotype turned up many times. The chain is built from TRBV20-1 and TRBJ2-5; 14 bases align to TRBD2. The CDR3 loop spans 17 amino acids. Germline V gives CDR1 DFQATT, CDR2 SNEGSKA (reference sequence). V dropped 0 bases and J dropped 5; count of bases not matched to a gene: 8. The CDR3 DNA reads TGCAGTGCTAGAGATCTAAGACTAGCGGGGGGGAGGGAGACCCAGTACTTC. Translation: CSARDLRLAGGRETQYF.

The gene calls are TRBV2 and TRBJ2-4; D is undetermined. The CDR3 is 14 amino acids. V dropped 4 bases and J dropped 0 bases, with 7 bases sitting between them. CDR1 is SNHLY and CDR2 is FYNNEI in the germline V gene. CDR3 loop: CASSAYKAKNIQYF. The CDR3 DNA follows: TGTGCCAGCAGTGCTTACAAAGCCAAAAACATTCAGTACTTC.

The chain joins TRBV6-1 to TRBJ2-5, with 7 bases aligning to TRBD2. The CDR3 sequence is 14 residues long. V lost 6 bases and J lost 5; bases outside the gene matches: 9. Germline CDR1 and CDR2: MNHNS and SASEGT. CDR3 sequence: CASSPPGAGETQYF. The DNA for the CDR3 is TGTGCCAGCAGCCCGCCCGGAGCGGGGGAGACCCAGTACTTC.

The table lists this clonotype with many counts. The CDR3 loop is CASSEPDGTEGRTGTEAFF. CDR3 coding DNA: TGTGCCAGCAGCGAACCGGACGGGACAGAGGGCAGGACAGGCACTGAAGCTTTCTTT. J is TRBJ1-1 and V is TRBV11-2; TRBD1 agrees at 7 bases. CDR1 SGHAT and CDR2 FQNNGV come from the germline V gene. V was pared by 5 bases and J by 4 bases, with 22 bases of the junction left unmatched. The CDR3 has 19 amino acids.

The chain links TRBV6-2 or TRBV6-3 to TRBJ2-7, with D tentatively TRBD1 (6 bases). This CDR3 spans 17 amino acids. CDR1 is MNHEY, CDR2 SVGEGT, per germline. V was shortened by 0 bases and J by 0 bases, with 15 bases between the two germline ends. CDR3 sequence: CASSYSTRSRGSYEQYF. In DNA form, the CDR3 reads TGTGCCAGCAGTTACTCGACGCGGAGCAGGGGCTCCTACGAGCAGTACTTC.

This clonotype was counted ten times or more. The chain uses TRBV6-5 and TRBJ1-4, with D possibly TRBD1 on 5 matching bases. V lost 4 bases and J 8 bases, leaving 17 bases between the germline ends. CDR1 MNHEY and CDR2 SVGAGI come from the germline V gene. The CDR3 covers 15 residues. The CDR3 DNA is TGTGCCAGCAGTTTAGCGTCGGGACTGACGGAAAAACTGTTTTTT. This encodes CASSLASGLTEKLFF.

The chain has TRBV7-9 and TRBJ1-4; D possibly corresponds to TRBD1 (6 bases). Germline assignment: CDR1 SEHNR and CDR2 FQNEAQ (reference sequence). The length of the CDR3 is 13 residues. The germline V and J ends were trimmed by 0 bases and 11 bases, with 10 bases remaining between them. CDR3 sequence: CASSLAQGEKLFF. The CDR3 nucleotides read TGTGCCAGCAGCTTAGCACAGGGTGAGAAACTGTTTTTT.

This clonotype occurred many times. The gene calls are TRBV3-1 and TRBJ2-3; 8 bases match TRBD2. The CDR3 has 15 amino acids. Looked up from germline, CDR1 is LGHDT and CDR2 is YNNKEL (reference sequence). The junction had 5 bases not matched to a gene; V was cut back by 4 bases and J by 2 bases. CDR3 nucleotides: TGTGCCAGCAGCCGACGGGGGGGCCCCACAGATACGCAGTATTTT. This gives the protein CASSRRGGPTDTQYF.

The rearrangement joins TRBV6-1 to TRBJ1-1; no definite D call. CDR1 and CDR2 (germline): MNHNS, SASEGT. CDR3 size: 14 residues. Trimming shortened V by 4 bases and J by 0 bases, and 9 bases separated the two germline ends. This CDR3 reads CASSAWTVNTEAFF. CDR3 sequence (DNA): TGTGCCAGCAGTGCCTGGACGGTGAACACTGAAGCTTTCTTT.

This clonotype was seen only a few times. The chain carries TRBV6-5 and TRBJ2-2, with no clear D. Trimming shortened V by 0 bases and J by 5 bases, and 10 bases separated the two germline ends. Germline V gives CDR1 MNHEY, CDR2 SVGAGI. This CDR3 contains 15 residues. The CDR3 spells CASSYSTTRTGELFF. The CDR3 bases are TGTGCCAGCAGTTACTCGACAACCAGGACCGGGGAGCTGTTTTTT.

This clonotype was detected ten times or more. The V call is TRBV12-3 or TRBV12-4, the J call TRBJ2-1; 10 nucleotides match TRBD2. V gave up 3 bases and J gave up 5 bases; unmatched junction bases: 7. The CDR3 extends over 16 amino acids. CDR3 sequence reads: CASSLGSSGGNNEQFF. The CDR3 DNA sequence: TGTGCCAGCAGTTTGGGTTCTAGCGGGGGCAACAATGAGCAGTTCTTC.

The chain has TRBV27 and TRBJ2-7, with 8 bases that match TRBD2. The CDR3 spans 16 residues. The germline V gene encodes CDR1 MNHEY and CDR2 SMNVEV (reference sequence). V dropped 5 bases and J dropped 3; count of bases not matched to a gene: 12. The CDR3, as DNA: TGTGCCAGCAGTACCGGACTAGCCTTCAGGGACTACGAGCAGTACTTC. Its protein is CASSTGLAFRDYEQYF.